This T cell receptor beta chain was sequenced during a study of cytomegalovirus exposure and HLA in healthy donors. A note on this clone: Its target is unknown.

A multiplex PCR was run with 60 Vbeta primers and 13 Jbeta primers. Sequencing was performed with immunoSEQ multiplex PCR; in TCRdb, only in-frame clones are kept and a portion is missing. Of over 95,000 clones listed, 74% are singletons. Findings and caveats of the study: In a later analysis, compared with equally common non-associated chains, HLA-associated beta chains were more expanded. Cytomegalovirus-associated TCR beta chains were listed, numbering roughly 150.

The CDR3 spans 16 residues. Germline CDR1 and CDR2: MDHEN and SYDVKM. Trimming took 8 bases from V and 0 from J, leaving 19 bases between them. This receptor was taken from a human donor in good health. The material sequenced was PBMCs. The chain recombines TRBV28 with TRBJ2-5, with D possibly being TRBD2 (7 bases). The CDR3 coding sequence is TGTGCCAGCTCGATGGGAGGGGGGGGCAACCAAGAGACCCAGTACTTC. Its protein is CASSMGGGGNQETQYF.